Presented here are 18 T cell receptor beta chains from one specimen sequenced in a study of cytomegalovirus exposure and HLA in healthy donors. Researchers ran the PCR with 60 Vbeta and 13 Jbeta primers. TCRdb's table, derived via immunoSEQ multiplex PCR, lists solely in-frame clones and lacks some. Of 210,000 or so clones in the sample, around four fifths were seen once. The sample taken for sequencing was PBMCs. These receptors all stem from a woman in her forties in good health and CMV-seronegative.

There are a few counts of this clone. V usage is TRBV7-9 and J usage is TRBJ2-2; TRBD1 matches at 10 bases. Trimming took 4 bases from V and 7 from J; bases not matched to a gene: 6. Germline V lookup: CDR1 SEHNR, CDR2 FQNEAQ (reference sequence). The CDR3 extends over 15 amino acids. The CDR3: CASSSRGTGDGELFF. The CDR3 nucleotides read TGTGCCAGCAGCTCCCGCGGGACAGGGGACGGGGAGCTGTTTTTT.

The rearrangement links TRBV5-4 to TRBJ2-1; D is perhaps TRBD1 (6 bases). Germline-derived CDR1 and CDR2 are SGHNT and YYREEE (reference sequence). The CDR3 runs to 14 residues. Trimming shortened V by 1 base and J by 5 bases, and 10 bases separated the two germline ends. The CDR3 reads CASSLRTDHNEQFF. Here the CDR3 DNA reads TGTGCCAGCAGCTTGCGGACAGACCACAATGAGCAGTTCTTC.

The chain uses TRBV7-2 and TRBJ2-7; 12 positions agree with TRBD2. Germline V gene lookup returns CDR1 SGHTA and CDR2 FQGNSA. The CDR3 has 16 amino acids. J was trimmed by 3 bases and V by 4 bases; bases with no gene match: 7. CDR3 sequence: CASSSSSGGAVYEQYF. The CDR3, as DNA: TGTGCCAGCAGCTCCTCTAGCGGGGGGGCGGTCTACGAGCAGTACTTC.

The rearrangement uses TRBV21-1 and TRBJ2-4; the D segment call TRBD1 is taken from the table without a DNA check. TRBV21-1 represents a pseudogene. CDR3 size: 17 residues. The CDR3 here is CASSKSTRTAKKNIQYF. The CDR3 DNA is TGTGCCAGCAGCAAATCCACCCGGACAGCGAAGAAAAACATTCAGTACTTC.

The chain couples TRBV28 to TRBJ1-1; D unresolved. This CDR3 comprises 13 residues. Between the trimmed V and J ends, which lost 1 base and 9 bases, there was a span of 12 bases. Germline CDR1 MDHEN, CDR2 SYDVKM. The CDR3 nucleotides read TGTGCCAGCAGTTTATTGAGGGAATACCAAGCTTTCTTT. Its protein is CASSLLREYQAFF.

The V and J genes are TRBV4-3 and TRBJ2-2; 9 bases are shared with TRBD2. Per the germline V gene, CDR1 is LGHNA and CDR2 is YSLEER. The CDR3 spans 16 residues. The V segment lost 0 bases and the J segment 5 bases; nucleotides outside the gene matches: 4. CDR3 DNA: TGCGCCAGCAGCCAAGACAGGGCGGGGGGGACCGGGGAGCTGTTTTTT. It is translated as CASSQDRAGGTGELFF.

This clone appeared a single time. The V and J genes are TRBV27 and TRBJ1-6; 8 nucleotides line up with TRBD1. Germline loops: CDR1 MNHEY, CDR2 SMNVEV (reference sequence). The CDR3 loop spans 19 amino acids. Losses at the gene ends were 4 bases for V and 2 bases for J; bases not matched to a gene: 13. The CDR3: CASSSFGRQGSTYNSPLHF. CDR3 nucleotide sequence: TGTGCCAGCAGTTCATTTGGTCGACAGGGGAGCACCTATAATTCACCCCTCCACTTT.

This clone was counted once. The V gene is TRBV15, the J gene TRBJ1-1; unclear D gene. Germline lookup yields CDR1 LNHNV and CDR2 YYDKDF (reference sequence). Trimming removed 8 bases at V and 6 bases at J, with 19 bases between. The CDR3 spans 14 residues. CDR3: CATQRQTGRAEAFF. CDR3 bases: TGTGCCACCCAAAGGCAGACGGGGAGGGCTGAAGCTTTCTTT.

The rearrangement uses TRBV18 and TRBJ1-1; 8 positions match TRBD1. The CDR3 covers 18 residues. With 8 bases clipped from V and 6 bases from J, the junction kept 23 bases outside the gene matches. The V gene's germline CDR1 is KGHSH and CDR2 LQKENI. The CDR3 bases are TGTGCCAGCACCAGACAGGGGCCCCCGGACTTAATGGGGCCTGAAGCTTTCTTT. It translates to CASTRQGPPDLMGPEAFF.

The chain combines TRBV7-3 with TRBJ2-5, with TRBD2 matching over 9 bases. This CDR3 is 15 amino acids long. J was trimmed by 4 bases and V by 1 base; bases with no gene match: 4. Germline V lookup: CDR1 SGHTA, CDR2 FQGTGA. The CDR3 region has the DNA TGTGCCAGCAGCTTAAACGCGGGGGGGCCAGAGACCCAGTACTTC. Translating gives CASSLNAGGPETQYF.

The CDR3 loop is CASSSTGIPYEQYF. In DNA form, the CDR3 reads TGTGCCAGCAGTTCGACAGGGATCCCCTACGAGCAGTACTTC. The chain recombines TRBV6-5 with TRBJ2-7; TRBD1 matches at 7 bases. The CDR3 covers 14 residues. The ends lost 4 bases at V and 2 bases at J; junction bases unmatched: 5. Germline V CDR1 and CDR2: MNHEY, SVGAGI.

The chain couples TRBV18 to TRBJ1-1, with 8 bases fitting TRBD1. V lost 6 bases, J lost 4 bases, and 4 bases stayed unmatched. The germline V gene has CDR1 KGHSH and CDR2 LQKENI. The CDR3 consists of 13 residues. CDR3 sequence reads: CASSRDRGTEAFF. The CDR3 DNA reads TGTGCCAGCTCGCGCGACAGGGGCACTGAAGCTTTCTTT.

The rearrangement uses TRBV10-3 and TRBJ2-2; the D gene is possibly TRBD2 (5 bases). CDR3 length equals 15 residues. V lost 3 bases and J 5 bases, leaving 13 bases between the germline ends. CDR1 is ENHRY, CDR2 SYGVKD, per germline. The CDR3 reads CAISEGSLGTGELFF. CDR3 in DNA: TGTGCCATCAGTGAAGGGAGTTTAGGTACCGGGGAGCTGTTTTTT.

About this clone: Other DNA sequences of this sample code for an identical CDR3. The CDR3 region is CASSVTGAGETQYF. DNA of the CDR3: TGTGCCAGCAGCGTGACAGGGGCGGGTGAGACCCAGTACTTC. The chain uses TRBV9 and TRBJ2-5, with 8 nucleotides matching TRBD1. The germline gives CDR1 SGDLS, CDR2 YYNGEE. The CDR3 consists of 14 residues. The V segment lost 2 bases and the J segment 5 bases; nucleotides outside the gene matches: 5. Complete variable domain (other parts from reference TRBV9 and TRBJ2-5): DSGVTQTPKHLITATGQRVTLRCSPRSGDLSVYWYQQSLDQGLQFLIQYYNGEERAKGNILERFSAQQFPDLHSELNLSSLELGDSALYFCASSVTGAGETQYFGPGTRLLVL.

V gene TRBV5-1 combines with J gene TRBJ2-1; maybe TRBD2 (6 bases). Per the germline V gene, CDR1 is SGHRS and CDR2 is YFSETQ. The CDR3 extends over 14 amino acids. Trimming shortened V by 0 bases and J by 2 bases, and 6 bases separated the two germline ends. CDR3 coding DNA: TGCGCCAGCAGCTTGGGGGGGGCCTACAATGAGCAGTTCTTC. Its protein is CASSLGGAYNEQFF.

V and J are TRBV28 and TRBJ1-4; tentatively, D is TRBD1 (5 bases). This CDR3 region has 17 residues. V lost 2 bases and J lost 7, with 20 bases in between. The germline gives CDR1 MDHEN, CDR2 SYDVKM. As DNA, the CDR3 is TGTGCCAGCAGTTTACAAATCCCCGGGAGGAGGGGTGAAAAACTGTTTTTT. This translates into CASSLQIPGRRGEKLFF.

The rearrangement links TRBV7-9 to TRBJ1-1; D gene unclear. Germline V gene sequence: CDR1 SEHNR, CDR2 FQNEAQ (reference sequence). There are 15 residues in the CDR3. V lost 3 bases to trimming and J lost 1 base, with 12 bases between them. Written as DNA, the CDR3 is TGTGCCAGCAGCTTGATGACAAGCTCGAACACTGAAGCTTTCTTT. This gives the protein CASSLMTSSNTEAFF. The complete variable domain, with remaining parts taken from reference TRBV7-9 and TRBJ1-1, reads DTGVSQNPRHKITKRGQNVTFRCDPISEHNRLYWYRQTLGQGPEFLTYFQNEAQLEKSRLLSDRFSAERPKGSFSTLEIQRTEQGDSAMYLCASSLMTSSNTEAFFGQGTRLTVV.

The CDR3 reads CASSSGLAGTSDTQYF. CDR3 DNA sequence: TGTGCCAGCAGCTCGGGACTAGCGGGGACATCAGATACGCAGTATTTT. The chain recombines TRBV7-9 with TRBJ2-3, with 13 bases aligning to TRBD2. This CDR3 region has 16 residues. Germline lookup yields CDR1 SEHNR and CDR2 FQNEAQ (reference sequence). V shed 4 bases, J shed 4 bases, and the junction held 5 bases outside the gene matches.